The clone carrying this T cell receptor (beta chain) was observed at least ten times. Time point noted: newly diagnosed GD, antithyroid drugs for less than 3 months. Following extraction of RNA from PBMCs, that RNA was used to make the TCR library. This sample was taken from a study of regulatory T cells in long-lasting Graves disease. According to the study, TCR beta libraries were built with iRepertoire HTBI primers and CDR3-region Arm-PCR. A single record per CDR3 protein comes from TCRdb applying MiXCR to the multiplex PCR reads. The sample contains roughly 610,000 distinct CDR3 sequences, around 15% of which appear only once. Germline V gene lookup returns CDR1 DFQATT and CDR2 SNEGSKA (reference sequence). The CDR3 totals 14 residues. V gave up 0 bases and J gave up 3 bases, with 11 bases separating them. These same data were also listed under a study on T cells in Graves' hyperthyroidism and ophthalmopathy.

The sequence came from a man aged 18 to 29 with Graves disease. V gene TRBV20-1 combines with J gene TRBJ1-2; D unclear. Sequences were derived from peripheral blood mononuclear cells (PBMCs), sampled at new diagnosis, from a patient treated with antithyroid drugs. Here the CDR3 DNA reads TGCAGTGCTAGAGAATCGGGGATCGACTATGGCTACACCTTC. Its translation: CSARESGIDYGYTF.